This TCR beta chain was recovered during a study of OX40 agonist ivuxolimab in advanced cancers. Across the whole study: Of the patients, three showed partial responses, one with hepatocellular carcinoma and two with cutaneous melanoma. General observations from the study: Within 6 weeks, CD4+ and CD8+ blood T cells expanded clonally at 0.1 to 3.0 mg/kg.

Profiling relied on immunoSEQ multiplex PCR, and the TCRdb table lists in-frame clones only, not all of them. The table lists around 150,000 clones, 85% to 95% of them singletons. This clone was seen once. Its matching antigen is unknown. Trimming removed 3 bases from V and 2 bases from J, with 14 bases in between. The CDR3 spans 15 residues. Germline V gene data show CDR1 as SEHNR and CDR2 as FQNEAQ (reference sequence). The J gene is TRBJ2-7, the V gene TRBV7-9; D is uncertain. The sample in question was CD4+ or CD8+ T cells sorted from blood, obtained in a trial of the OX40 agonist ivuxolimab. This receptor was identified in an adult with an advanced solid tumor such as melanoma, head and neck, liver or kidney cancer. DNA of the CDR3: TGTGCCAGCAGCTTCACCCGGTCCCGACCCTACGAGCAGTACTTC. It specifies CASSFTRSRPYEQYF.